The subject of this entry is one T cell receptor beta chain. As yet, its antigen is unknown. Some clones are missing from TCRdb's copy, which holds only in-frame ones; the method was immunoSEQ multiplex PCR. The data hold 2,700 or so clones, with approximately 22% observed a single time. The CDR3 runs to 11 residues. The germline CDR1 and CDR2 sequences are LNHDA and SQIVND (reference sequence). Trimming shortened V by 3 bases and J by 7 bases, and 5 bases separated the two germline ends. This sample was taken from a study of T cells in localized non-small cell lung cancer. Overall study findings and caveats: Sequencing, confined to only one tumor region, leaves heterogeneity possible.

This sequence was found in a woman between 35 and 75 years old with stage I lung adenocarcinoma. The material was lung tumor tissue, obtained before any cancer treatment. This rearrangement joins TRBV19 to TRBJ2-3; D is unresolved. CDR3 in amino acids: CASSMGNTQYF. The CDR3, as DNA: TGTGCCAGTAGTATGGGGAATACGCAGTATTTT.